This note documents a single TCR beta chain sequence. The CDR3 is 15 residues long. In germline, CDR1 is SGHRS, CDR2 YFSETQ. J lost 5 bases, V lost 5 bases, and 11 bases had no gene match. Source study methods: Reference gene primer amplification gave estimated nucleated cell counts. Profiled with immunoSEQ multiplex PCR; TCRdb holds only in-frame clones, not every one. That table furnishes V, J and clone size, whereas the DNA furnished D and trimming. This sample has 180,000 or so clones, with more than 75% found just once. The Seattle site enrolled patients during active infection and followed them longitudinally. The data were obtained in a study of blood T cell repertoires in COVID-19.

The TCR was taken from a person aged 70 to 85 with COVID-19, enrolled during active disease. The V call is TRBV5-1, the J call TRBJ2-7; the match to TRBD1 covers 9 bases. Specimen: peripheral blood. DNA of the CDR3: TGCGCCAGCAGAACTTCGGGACAGGGCTACCACGAGCAGTACTTC. Translated: CASRTSGQGYHEQYF.